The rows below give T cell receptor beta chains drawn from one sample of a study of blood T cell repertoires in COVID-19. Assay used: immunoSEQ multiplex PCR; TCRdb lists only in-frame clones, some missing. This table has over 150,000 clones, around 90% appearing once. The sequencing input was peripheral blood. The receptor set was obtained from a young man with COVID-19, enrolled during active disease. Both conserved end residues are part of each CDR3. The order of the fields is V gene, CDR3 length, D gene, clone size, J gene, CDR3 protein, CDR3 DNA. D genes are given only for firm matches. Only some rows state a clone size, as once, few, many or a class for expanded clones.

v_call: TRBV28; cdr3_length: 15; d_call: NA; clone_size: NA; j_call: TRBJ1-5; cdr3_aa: CASSFGLRGFQPQHF; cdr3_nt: TGTGCCAGCAGTTTCGGTCTTAGGGGATTTCAGCCCCAGCATTTT
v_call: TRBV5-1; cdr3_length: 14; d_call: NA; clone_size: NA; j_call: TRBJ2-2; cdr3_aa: CASSTAGETGELFF; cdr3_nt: TGCGCCAGCAGCACCGCAGGGGAAACCGGGGAGCTGTTTTTT
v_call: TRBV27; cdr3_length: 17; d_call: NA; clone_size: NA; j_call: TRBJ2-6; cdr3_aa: CASSLFFQFSGANVLTF; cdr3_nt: TGTGCCAGCAGTTTATTTTTCCAATTCTCTGGGGCCAACGTCCTGACTTTC
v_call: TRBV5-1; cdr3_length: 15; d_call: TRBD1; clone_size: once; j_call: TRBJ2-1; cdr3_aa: CASTGTGSSYNEQFF; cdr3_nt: TGCGCCAGCACCGGGACAGGGAGCTCCTACAATGAGCAGTTCTTC
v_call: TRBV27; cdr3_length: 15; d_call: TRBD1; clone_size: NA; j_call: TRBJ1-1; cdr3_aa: CASSSIGTGNTEAFF; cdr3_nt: TGTGCCAGCAGTTCGATAGGGACAGGGAACACTGAAGCTTTCTTT
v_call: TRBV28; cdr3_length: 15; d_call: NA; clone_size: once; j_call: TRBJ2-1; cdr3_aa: CASSSYLESYNEQFF; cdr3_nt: TGTGCCAGCAGTTCCTACCTAGAGTCCTACAATGAGCAGTTCTTC
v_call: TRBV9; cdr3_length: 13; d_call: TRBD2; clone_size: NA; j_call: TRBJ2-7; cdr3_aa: CASSGGTTYEQYF; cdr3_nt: TGTGCCAGCAGCGGCGGGACTACCTACGAGCAGTACTTC
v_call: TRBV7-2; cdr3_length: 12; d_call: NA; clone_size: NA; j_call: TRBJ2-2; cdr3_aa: CASSRVTGELFF; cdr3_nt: TGTGCCAGCAGCCGGGTCACCGGGGAGCTGTTTTTT
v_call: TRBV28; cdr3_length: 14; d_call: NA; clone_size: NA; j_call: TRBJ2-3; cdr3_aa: CASSKAGLTDTQYF; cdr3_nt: TGTGCCAGCAGTAAAGCGGGTCTCACAGATACGCAGTATTTT
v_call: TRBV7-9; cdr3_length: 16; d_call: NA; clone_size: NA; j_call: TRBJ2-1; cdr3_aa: CASSLDDTGLSNEQFF; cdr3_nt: TGTGCCAGCAGCTTAGATGACACAGGTCTTTCCAATGAGCAGTTCTTC
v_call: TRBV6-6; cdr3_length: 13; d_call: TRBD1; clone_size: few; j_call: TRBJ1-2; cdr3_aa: CASSPGQVYGYTF; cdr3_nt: TGTGCCAGCAGTCCCGGACAGGTCTATGGCTACACCTTC
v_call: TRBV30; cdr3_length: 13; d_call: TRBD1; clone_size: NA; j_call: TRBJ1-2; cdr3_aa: CAWSLDRGQGYTF; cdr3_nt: TGTGCCTGGAGTCTGGACAGGGGGCAGGGCTACACCTTC
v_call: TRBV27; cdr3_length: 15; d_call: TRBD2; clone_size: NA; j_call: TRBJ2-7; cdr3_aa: CASSLSGVETYEQYF; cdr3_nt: TGTGCCAGCAGCCTTAGCGGGGTCGAGACCTACGAGCAGTACTTC
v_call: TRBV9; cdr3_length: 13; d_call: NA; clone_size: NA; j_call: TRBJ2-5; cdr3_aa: CASSVGSGETQYF; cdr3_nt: TGTGCCAGCAGCGTAGGGTCAGGGGAGACCCAGTACTTC
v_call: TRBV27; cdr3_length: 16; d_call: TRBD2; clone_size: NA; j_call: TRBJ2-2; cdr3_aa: CATTPWGGRGNGELFF; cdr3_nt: TGTGCCACCACTCCGTGGGGCGGGAGGGGGAACGGGGAGCTGTTTTTT
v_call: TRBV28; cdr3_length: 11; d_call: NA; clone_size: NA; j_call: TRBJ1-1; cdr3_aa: CASTEARVAFF; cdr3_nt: TGTGCCAGCACCGAGGCGAGGGTTGCTTTCTTT
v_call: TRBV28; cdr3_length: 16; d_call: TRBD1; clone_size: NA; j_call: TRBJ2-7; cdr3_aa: CASSPTRTGSSYEQYF; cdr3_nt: TGTGCCAGCAGTCCGACAAGGACAGGTAGCTCCTACGAGCAGTACTTC
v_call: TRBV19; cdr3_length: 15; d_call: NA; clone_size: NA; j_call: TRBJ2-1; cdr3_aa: CASSIVHSSYNEQFF; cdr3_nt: TGTGCCAGTAGTATAGTGCACAGCTCTTACAATGAGCAGTTCTTC
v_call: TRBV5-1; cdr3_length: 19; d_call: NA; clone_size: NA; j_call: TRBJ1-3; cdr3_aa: CASSHGALRSDGSGNTIYF; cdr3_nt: TGCGCCAGCAGCCATGGGGCCCTTAGGTCGGACGGCTCTGGAAACACCATATATTTT
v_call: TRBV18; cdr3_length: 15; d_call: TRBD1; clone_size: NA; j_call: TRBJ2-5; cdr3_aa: CASSPGTVYQETQYF; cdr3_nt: TGTGCCAGCTCACCGGGGACAGTGTACCAAGAGACCCAGTACTTC
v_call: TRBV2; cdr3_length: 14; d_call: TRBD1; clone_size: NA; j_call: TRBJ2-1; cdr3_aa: CASRKDRSYNEQFF; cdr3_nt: TGTGCCAGCAGGAAGGACAGGAGTTACAATGAGCAGTTCTTC
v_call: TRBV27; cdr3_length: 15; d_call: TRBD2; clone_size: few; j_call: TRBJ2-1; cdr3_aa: CASSLGLAVYNEQFF; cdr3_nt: TGTGCCAGCAGTTTAGGACTAGCGGTCTACAATGAGCAGTTCTTC
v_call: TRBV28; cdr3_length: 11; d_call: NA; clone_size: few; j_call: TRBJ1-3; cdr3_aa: CASSTRGTIYF; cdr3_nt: TGTGCCAGCAGTACTAGAGGCACCATATATTTT
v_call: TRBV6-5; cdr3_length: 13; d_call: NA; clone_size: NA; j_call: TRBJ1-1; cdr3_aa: CASSWAMNTEAFF; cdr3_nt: TGTGCCAGCAGTTGGGCCATGAACACTGAAGCTTTCTTT
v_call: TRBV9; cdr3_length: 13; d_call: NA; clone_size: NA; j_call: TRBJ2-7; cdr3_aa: CASSVGTGQEQYF; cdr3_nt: TGTGCCAGCAGCGTAGGTACAGGACAAGAGCAGTACTTC
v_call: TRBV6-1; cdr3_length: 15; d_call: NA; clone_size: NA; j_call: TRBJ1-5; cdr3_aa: CASSDDIGGNQPQHF; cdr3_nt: TGTGCCAGCAGTGACGACATCGGGGGAAATCAGCCCCAGCATTTT
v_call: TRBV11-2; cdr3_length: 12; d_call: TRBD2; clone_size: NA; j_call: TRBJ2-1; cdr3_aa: CASSYGLAGCFF; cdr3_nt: TGTGCCAGCAGCTACGGACTAGCAGGCTGTTTCTTC
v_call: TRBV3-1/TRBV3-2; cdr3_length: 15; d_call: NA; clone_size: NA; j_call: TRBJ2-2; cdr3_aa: CASSPGDTDTGELFF; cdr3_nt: TGTGCCAGCAGCCCGGGGGATACGGATACCGGGGAGCTGTTTTTT
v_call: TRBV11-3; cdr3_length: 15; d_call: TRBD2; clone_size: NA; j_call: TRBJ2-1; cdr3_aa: CASSLATSGLNEQFF; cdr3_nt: TGTGCCAGCAGCTTAGCGACTAGCGGGTTAAATGAGCAGTTCTTC
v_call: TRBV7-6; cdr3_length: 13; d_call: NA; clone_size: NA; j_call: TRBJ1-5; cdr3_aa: CASSLSQNQPQHF; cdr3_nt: TGTGCCAGCAGCTTATCCCAAAATCAGCCCCAGCATTTT
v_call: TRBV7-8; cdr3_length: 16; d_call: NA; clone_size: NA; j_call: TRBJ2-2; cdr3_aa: CASSLGGRIYTGELFF; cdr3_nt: TGTGCCAGCAGCTTAGGAGGGAGGATTTACACCGGGGAGCTGTTTTTT
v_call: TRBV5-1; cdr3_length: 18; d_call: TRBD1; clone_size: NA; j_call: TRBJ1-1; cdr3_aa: CASSLYLGQGYPDTEAFF; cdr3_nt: TGCGCCAGCAGCTTGTATTTGGGACAGGGTTATCCGGACACTGAAGCTTTCTTT
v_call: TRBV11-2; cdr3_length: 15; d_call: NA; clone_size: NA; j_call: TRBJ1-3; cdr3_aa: CASSFLPFSGNTIYF; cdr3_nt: TGTGCCAGCAGCTTCCTCCCCTTCTCTGGAAACACCATATATTTT
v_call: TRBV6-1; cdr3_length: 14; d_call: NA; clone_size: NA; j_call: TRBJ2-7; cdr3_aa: CASSERGRGNEQYF; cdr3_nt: TGTGCCAGCAGTGAACGCGGCAGGGGAAACGAGCAGTACTTC
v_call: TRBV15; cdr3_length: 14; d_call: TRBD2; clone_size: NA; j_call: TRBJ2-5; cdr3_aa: CATSKGLAEETQYF; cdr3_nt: TGTGCCACCAGCAAGGGACTAGCGGAGGAGACCCAGTACTTC
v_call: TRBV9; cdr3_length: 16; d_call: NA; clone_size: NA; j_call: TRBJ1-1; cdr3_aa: CASSPAGGGGYTEAFF; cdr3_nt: TGTGCCAGCAGCCCCGCCGGGGGGGGCGGGTACACTGAAGCTTTCTTT
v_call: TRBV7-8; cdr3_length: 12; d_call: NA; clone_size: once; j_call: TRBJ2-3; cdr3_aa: CASSLRGITQYF; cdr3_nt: TGTGCCAGCAGCTTACGCGGGATCACGCAGTATTTT
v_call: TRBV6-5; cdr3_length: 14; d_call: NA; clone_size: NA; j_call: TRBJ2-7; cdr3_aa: CASSPLVQSYEQYF; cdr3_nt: TGTGCCAGCAGCCCCCTTGTCCAGTCCTACGAGCAGTACTTC
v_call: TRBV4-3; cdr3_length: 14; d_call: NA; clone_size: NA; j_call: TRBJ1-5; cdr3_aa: CASSPARRSQPQHF; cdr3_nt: TGCGCCAGCAGCCCCGCCAGGAGGAGCCAGCCCCAGCATTTT
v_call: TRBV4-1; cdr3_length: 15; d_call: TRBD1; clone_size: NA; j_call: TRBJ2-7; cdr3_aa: CASSQEGQAAYEQYF; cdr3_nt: TGCGCCAGCAGCCAAGAGGGACAGGCCGCCTACGAGCAGTACTTC
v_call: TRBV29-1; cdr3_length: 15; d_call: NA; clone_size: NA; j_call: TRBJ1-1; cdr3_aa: CSVEEWGRRDTEAFF; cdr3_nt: TGCAGCGTTGAAGAGTGGGGCCGTAGGGACACTGAAGCTTTCTTT
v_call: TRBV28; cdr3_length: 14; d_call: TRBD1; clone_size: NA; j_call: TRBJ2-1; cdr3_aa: CASSPPGQANEQFF; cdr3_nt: TGTGCCAGCAGTCCTCCGGGACAGGCCAATGAGCAGTTCTTC
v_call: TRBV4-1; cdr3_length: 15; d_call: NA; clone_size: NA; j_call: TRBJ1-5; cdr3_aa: CASSQVQGSYQPQHF; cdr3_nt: TGCGCCAGCAGCCAAGTACAGGGATCGTATCAGCCCCAGCATTTT
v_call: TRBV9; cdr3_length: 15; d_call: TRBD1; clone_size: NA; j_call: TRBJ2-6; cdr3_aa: CASSVTGVGANVLTF; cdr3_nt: TGTGCCAGCAGCGTTACAGGGGTTGGGGCCAACGTCCTGACTTTC
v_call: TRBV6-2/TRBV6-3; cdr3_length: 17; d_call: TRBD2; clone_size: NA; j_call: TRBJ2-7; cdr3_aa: CASSPPSVAGGGYEQYF; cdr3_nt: TGTGCCAGCAGCCCCCCCTCGGTAGCGGGAGGGGGCTACGAGCAGTACTTC
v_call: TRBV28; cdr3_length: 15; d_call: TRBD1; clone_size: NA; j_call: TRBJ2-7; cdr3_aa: CASSRPDRGPREQYF; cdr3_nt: TGTGCCAGCAGCCGCCCCGACAGGGGGCCTCGCGAGCAGTACTTC
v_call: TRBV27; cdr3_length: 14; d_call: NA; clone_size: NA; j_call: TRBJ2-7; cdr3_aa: CASSLSTATYEQYF; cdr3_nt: TGTGCCAGCAGTCTATCGACAGCAACCTACGAGCAGTACTTC
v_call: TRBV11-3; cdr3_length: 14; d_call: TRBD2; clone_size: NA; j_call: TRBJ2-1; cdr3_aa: CASSQAAGVNEQFF; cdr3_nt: TGTGCCAGCAGCCAAGCCGCGGGGGTCAATGAGCAGTTCTTC
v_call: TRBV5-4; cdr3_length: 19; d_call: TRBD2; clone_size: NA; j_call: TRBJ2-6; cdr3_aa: CASSSPPLAGYSGANVLTF; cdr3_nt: TGTGCCAGCAGCTCGCCCCCCTTAGCGGGATACTCTGGGGCCAACGTCCTGACTTTC
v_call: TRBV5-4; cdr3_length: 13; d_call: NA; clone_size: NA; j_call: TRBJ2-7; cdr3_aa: CASQTSNSYEQYF; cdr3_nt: TGTGCCAGTCAGACTAGTAATTCTTACGAGCAGTACTTC
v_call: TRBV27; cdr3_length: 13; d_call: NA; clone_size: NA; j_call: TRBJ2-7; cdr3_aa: CASSYGDVYEQYF; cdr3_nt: TGTGCCAGCAGTTACGGGGATGTCTACGAGCAGTACTTC
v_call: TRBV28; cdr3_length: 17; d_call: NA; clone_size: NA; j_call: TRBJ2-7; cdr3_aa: CASSLWRSAGTSYEQYF; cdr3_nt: TGTGCCAGCAGTTTGTGGAGGTCGGCGGGGACTTCCTACGAGCAGTACTTC
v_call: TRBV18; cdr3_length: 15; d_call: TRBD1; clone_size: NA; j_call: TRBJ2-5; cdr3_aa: CASSPGQGAGETQYF; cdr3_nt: TGTGCCAGCTCACCAGGACAGGGGGCAGGGGAGACCCAGTACTTC